The present entry profiles one TCR beta chain with its context. In its sample, this clonotype was seen many times. No cognate antigen has been identified for it. Qualities for individual bases were not recorded, and no much larger clone is one base off. TCR beta CDR3 regions were amplified from RNA transcripts for repertoire sequencing. HTBI primers and the Qiagen OneStep RT-PCR kit were used in a first-round RT-PCR, which was followed by a second-round multiplex PCR, size selection and purification. Sequencing of the libraries was carried out on an Illumina HiSeq2000 in paired-end mode with 100 bp reads. The study's processing was this. SOAPnuke was used to process the reads, throwing out any read that had adapters, had uncalled bases, had a mean Phred below 15, or lacked an exact constant-primer or identifier match. High-quality paired reads were merged with COPE v1.2.5. Each unique nucleotide sequence was defined as a clonotype, and clonotypes were aligned to IMGT TRB V, D and J references with MiTCR v1.1. Analysis was restricted to V-J combinations with a frequency above 0.0001, which covered 98% to 99.2% of repertoires. For each V-J combination, a TCR clonal expansion and chaos score was defined as F50 clonal expansion divided by the chaos observed in the TCRdist matrix. Welch's t-statistics and random forest were used to reduce features to 10 to 15 V-J combinations, which were fed into a naive Bayes classifier. The similarity between thyroid and blood repertoires was quantified using the Morisita-Horn index. In-frame beta chains were kept once TCRdb had trimmed the public reads at Q25 with fastp and called clones with MiXCR. Merged by CDR3 protein, the rows form single entries marked with the most common genes and DNA. None of the V and J calls come from the authors' own analysis; TCRdb made them. Within this sample are over a million distinct CDR3 sequences, with about two fifths of them counted one time only. Around 10% of the sample is in the top ten clones.

This record belongs to a study of Graves' ophthalmopathy and Graves' hyperthyroidism (dated by TCRdb to 2016 to 2019). Describing the broader study: A patient counted as having stable hyperthyroidism if there was no progression to ophthalmopathy within 18 months of follow-up. The study used TCR beta repertoire signatures to distinguish Graves' ophthalmopathy from Graves' hyperthyroidism and to predict progression to ophthalmopathy. In total, approximately 140 blood samples were TCR-sequenced: fewer than 50 ophthalmopathy, approximately 80 hyperthyroidism and some 17 hyperthyroidism-to-ophthalmopathy patients. To explore V-J signatures that separate ophthalmopathy from hyperthyroidism, a discovery set of approximately 100 patients was enrolled, consisting of roughly 45 with ophthalmopathy and some 59 with stable hyperthyroidism. The independent validation cohort included approximately 19 hyperthyroidism patients plus 17 patients who later progressed from hyperthyroidism to ophthalmopathy. In roughly six hyperthyroidism patients, T-cell repertoires of thyroid tissue and blood were compared. Following sample collection, hyperthyroidism patients were given methimazole at a starting dose of 30 mg daily, and ophthalmopathy patients were given high-dose intravenous methylprednisolone. The investigation overall reported the following: In cross-validation, the 13-signature model distinguished ophthalmopathy from stable hyperthyroidism with about 90% sensitivity and 81% to 82% specificity, while in the test set the corresponding values were approximately 80% and 75%. In validation, the model predicted ophthalmopathy progression with 55% to 71% sensitivity and roughly 72% specificity; about a dozen predicted patients were CT-confirmed with GO in a median of roughly 6.8 months. Among expanded thyroid clonotypes with frequency above 0.001, most also showed up in blood, which suggests that blood repertoires may reflect the thyroid immune response. No statistical method was used to predetermine the sample size, and group allocation was not hidden from the investigators.

V has 0 bases trimmed and J has 1 base trimmed; junction bases matching no gene number 1. Measured from the cysteine to the phenylalanine, the CDR3 is 15 residues long. Of the read, only the CDR3 DNA is kept; its 45 bases are in frame from base 1. Based on the germline V gene (reference sequence), the CDR1 and CDR2 sequences are LNHDA and SQIVND. Hyperthyroidism patients were newly diagnosed, were aged 18 to 65 years, and had a disease duration under 2 months. Patients were excluded if they had other autoimmune diseases, uncontrolled infections, pregnancy or lactation. Clinical symptoms, serum thyroxine, TRAb, thyroid ultrasound and orbital computed tomography were used for diagnosis. Trizol reagent was used to extract the total RNA, and its quality was then checked on an Agilent 2100 Bioanalyzer.

The TCR was taken from an adult man with Graves' hyperthyroidism. Rearrangement joined TRBV19 to TRBJ1-1, and 8 junctional nucleotides match TRBD1. Material for sequencing was peripheral blood or thyroid tissue (not recorded which). The CDR3 loop reads CASSIDDRGNTEAFF. Here is the DNA: TGTGCCAGTAGTATAGATGACAGGGGGAACACTGAAGCTTTCTTT.